This T cell receptor beta chain is drawn from a study of blood T cells in healthy people across ages. On the study more broadly: The capture of about one barcoded beta molecule per two T cells was achieved by template switching.

The CDR3 runs 15 residues. CDR1 and CDR2 from the germline V gene are LNHDA and SQIVND (reference sequence). J was trimmed by 3 bases and V by 3 bases; bases with no gene match: 5. It was with a sample-barcoded 5' primer and a J-beta primer mix that a second PCR of roughly 6 to 11 cycles was run. Sequencing yielded, for each sample, at least 2.5 million paired-end reads carrying CDR3. TCRdb ran MiXCR on the 5' RACE reads and lists one entry per CDR3 protein. The sample records some 640,000 distinct CDR3 sequences, about 30% being singletons. The V and J genes are TRBV19 and TRBJ2-7, with 10 positions matching TRBD1. Sequenced sample: blood. The receptor comes from an elderly woman in good health. This chain's CDR3 is CASSIRTGGLYEQYF. The CDR3 DNA reads TGTGCCAGTAGTATCCGGACAGGGGGTCTCTACGAGCAGTACTTC.